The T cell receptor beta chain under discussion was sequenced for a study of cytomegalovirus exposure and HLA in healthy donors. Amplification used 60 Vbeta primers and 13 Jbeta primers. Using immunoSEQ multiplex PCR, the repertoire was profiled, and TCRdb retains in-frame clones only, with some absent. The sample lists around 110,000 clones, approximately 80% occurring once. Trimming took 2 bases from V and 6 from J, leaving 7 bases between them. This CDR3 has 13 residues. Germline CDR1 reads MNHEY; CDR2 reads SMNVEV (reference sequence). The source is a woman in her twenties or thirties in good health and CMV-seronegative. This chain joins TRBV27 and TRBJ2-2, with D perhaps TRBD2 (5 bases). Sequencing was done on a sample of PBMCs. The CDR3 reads CASSLPGAGELFF. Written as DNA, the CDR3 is TGTGCCAGCAGTTTACCCGGGGCCGGGGAGCTGTTTTTT.